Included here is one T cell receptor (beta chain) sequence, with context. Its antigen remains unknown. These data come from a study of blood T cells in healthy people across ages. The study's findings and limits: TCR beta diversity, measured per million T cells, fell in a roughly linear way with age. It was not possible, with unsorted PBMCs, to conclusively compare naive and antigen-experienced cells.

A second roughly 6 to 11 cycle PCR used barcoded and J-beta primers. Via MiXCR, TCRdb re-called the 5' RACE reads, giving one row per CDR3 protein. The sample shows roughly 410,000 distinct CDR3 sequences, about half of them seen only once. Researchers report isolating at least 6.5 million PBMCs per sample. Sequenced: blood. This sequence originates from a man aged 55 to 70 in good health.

In DNA form, the CDR3 reads TGTGCCAGCAGCTTAGCTACCAGGACTAGCGGGAGAATATTTAATGAGCAGTTCTTC. Amino acids: CASSLATRTSGRIFNEQFF. The chain combines TRBV7-2 with TRBJ2-1; 13 bases are shared with TRBD2. The CDR3 sequence is 19 residues long. CDR1 and CDR2 from the germline V gene are SGHTA and FQGNSA. Trimming at V came to 0 bases and at J to 7 bases, leaving 12 bases not matched to a gene.